The 21 T cell receptor beta chains reported below all come from one sample, sequenced in a study of T cell repertoires in cytomegalovirus infection. TCRdb reprocessed the reads with MiXCR, giving one entry per CDR3 protein. The sample carries around 320,000 distinct CDR3 sequences, 9.5% recorded once. Material: PBMCs. The receptor set was obtained from a human donor in good health (CMV status not recorded). Some clones in this sample may be carry-over from other donors' samples.

The V gene is TRBV7-2, the J gene TRBJ1-6, with a possible D match to TRBD1 (6 bases). V lost 5 bases to trimming and J lost 0 bases, with 11 bases between them. The CDR3 contains 16 residues. The germline V gene has CDR1 SGHTA and CDR2 FQGNSA. The CDR3 is CASSGQQGSYNSPLHF. CDR3 DNA: TGTGCCAGCAGCGGACAACAGGGCTCCTATAATTCACCCCTCCACTTT.

V gene TRBV7-2 combines with J gene TRBJ2-7; TRBD1 agrees at 8 bases. The CDR3 sequence is 15 residues long. The germline gives CDR1 SGHTA, CDR2 FQGNSA. The V and J ends lost 5 bases and 0 bases, in that order; junction bases with no gene match: 6. In DNA form, the CDR3 reads TGTGCCAGCAGCGGACGGACAGGGAACTCCTACGAGCAGTACTTC. Translation gives CASSGRTGNSYEQYF.

In DNA, the CDR3 is TGCAGTACAAAACGAGATACGCAGTATTTT. This sequence encodes CSTKRDTQYF. V and J are TRBV20-1 and TRBJ2-3, with D hard to call. CDR1 is DFQATT, CDR2 SNEGSKA, per germline (reference sequence). V lost 8 bases and J lost 5, with 8 bases in between. The CDR3 extends over 10 amino acids.

This clonotype has ten or more counts. The chain combines TRBV15 with TRBJ1-2, with no clear D. V lost 7 bases and J lost 3, with 15 bases in between. The CDR3 runs 14 residues. Germline V gives CDR1 LNHNV, CDR2 YYDKDF (reference sequence). Here the CDR3 reads CATKMGLTHYGYTF. The CDR3 bases are TGTGCCACCAAGATGGGCCTTACCCACTATGGCTACACCTTC.

This clonotype was seen repeatedly, ten times or more. This chain connects TRBV7-2 to TRBJ1-4, with a weak D call TRBD1 (5 bases). This CDR3 has 13 residues. Between the trimmed V and J ends, which lost 5 bases and 5 bases, there was a span of 9 bases. CDR1 is SGHTA, CDR2 FQGNSA, per germline. CDR3 residues: CASSIRQNEKLFF. CDR3 DNA sequence: TGTGCCAGCAGCATACGACAGAATGAAAAACTGTTTTTT.

This clonotype was recorded a few times. The CDR3: CASSQESSRYNEQFF. The CDR3 nucleotides read TGCGCCAGCAGCCAAGAATCGAGCAGATACAATGAGCAGTTCTTC. The chain carries TRBV4-3 and TRBJ2-1; D is uncertain. The germline gives CDR1 LGHNA, CDR2 YSLEER. The V end was cut by 0 bases, the J end by 4 bases, with 10 bases between. CDR3 size: 15 residues.

Ten or more counts support this clonotype. The CDR3 DNA is TGTGCCAGCAGCTCTAGACTAGCGGGGAACACAGATACGCAGTATTTT. Protein: CASSSRLAGNTDTQYF. The rearrangement uses TRBV7-2 and TRBJ2-3; 11 positions match TRBD2. The V and J ends lost 4 bases and 2 bases, in that order; junction bases with no gene match: 5. Germline V gives CDR1 SGHTA, CDR2 FQGNSA. This CDR3 has 16 amino acids.

At least ten counts were recorded for this clonotype. The gene calls are TRBV7-8 and TRBJ2-4; 7 positions match TRBD1. Germline CDR1 reads SGHVS; CDR2 reads FQNEAQ. The V gene end was trimmed by 1 base and the J gene end by 1 base; junction bases not matched to a gene: 4. This CDR3 is built from 16 residues. The CDR3 DNA reads TGTGCCAGCAGCTTAGTAGGGGGACAGGCCAAAAACATTCAGTACTTC. Its protein product is CASSLVGGQAKNIQYF.

This clonotype was recorded many times. The rearrangement links TRBV7-2 to TRBJ2-3, with TRBD2 as a possible D gene (5 bases). The CDR3 runs 13 residues. CDR1 and CDR2 from the germline V gene are SGHTA and FQGNSA. Trimming took off 3 bases at V and 4 bases at J, with 8 bases between the two ends. The CDR3 coding sequence is TGTGCCAGCAGCTTTGCTAGCTCAGATACGCAGTATTTT. This gives the protein CASSFASSDTQYF.

V usage is TRBV3-1 and J usage is TRBJ1-1; TRBD1 might be the D (5 bases). CDR3 length: 15 amino acids. V gave up 1 base and J gave up 2 bases, with 11 bases separating them. Germline V lookup: CDR1 LGHDT, CDR2 YNNKEL (reference sequence). Written as DNA, the CDR3 is TGTGCCAGCAGCCAAGGGACAAGTACTAACACTGAAGCTTTCTTT. It specifies CASSQGTSTNTEAFF.

This clonotype came up many times. This rearrangement joins TRBV12-3 or TRBV12-4 to TRBJ1-2; a weak D match, TRBD1 (6 bases). V lost 7 bases to trimming and J lost 8 bases, with 17 bases between them. This CDR3 spans 13 amino acids. The CDR3 coding sequence is TGTGCCAGCATTTATAAGCGGGGGCACGGCTACACCTTC. Translation gives CASIYKRGHGYTF.

This clonotype appeared a few times. V usage is TRBV4-1 and J usage is TRBJ2-7, with D possibly matching TRBD2 (7 bases). V dropped 2 bases and J dropped 4 bases, with 21 bases sitting between them. Per the germline V gene, CDR1 is MGHRA and CDR2 is YSYEKL. The CDR3 has 17 amino acids. CDR3 in DNA: TGCGCCAGCAGCCAATTCCCCAGAGGGGGGGCCATTTACGAGCAGTACTTC. Translating it yields CASSQFPRGGAIYEQYF.

The gene calls are TRBV7-8 and TRBJ1-5; TRBD1 aligns across 7 bases. This CDR3 comprises 15 residues. Germline CDR1 and CDR2: SGHVS and FQNEAQ. J was trimmed by 0 bases and V by 5 bases; bases with no gene match: 4. The CDR3 spells CASSEGAASNQPQHF. CDR3 bases: TGTGCCAGCAGCGAGGGGGCCGCTAGCAATCAGCCCCAGCATTTT.

This clonotype was detected ten times or more. CDR3 in DNA: TGTGCCAGCAGCTTTGGCGGGACAGGGGGTCCAGATACGCAGTATTTT. Its translation is CASSFGGTGGPDTQYF. The gene calls are TRBV11-3 and TRBJ2-3; TRBD1 aligns across 11 bases. CDR3 length: 16 amino acids. Trimming at V came to 3 bases and at J to 4 bases, leaving 6 bases not matched to a gene. Germline V gene sequence: CDR1 SGHNT, CDR2 YENEEA. Using reference TRBV11-3 and TRBJ2-3 for the parts outside the CDR3, the full variable domain is EAGVVQSPRYKIIEKKQPVAFWCNPISGHNTLYWYLQNLGQGPELLIRYENEEAVDDSQLPKDRFSAERLKGVDSTLKIQPAELGDSAVYLCASSFGGTGGPDTQYFGPGTRLTVL.

Only a few counts were recorded for this clonotype. V usage is TRBV6-2 or TRBV6-3 and J usage is TRBJ2-6; D is ambiguous. Trimming shortened V by 7 bases and J by 1 base, and 17 bases separated the two germline ends. The CDR3 has 17 residues. Per germline, CDR1 MNHEY and CDR2 SVGEGT. The CDR3 DNA sequence: TGTGCCAGCACCCCGGTTGGGATTCGGTCTGGGGCCAACGTCCTGACTTTC. Translating gives CASTPVGIRSGANVLTF.

The rearrangement uses TRBV5-6 and TRBJ2-1; 7 bases are shared with TRBD1. The germline V gene encodes CDR1 SGHDT and CDR2 YYEEEE. The trim removed 4 bases at V and 5 bases at J, leaving 9 bases unmatched. The CDR3 is 15 residues long. The CDR3 here is CASSPWSGQNNEQFF. CDR3 in DNA: TGTGCCAGCAGCCCGTGGTCGGGACAGAACAATGAGCAGTTCTTC.

This clonotype was found many times. The rearrangement joins TRBV7-2 to TRBJ2-3; 16 positions agree with TRBD2. Germline V gene data show CDR1 as SGHTA and CDR2 as FQGNSA. V lost 4 bases to trimming and J lost 7 bases; unmatched junction nucleotides: 8. The CDR3 runs to 17 residues. The DNA for the CDR3 is TGTGCCAGCAGCTCCGGGACTAGCGGGGGGGCGACAAATACGCAGTATTTT. As protein: CASSSGTSGGATNTQYF.

This clonotype occurred many times. The J gene is TRBJ2-7, the V gene TRBV2; D unclear. The CDR3 totals 12 residues. V lost 0 bases and J lost 5, with 5 bases in between. CDR1 and CDR2 (germline): SNHLY, FYNNEI. The DNA of the CDR3 is TGTGCCAGCAGTGAAGCGGTGAACGAGCAGTACTTC. Translation gives CASSEAVNEQYF.

Ten or more counts support this clonotype. This chain joins TRBV7-6 and TRBJ2-1, with 9 nucleotides matching TRBD2. CDR3 length equals 13 residues. Losses at the gene ends were 4 bases for V and 9 bases for J; bases not matched to a gene: 4. Germline assignment: CDR1 SGHVS and CDR2 FNYEAQ. The CDR3, as DNA: TGTGCCAGCAGCTCTGGTAGCGGGAGTGAGCAGTTCTTC. Translating gives CASSSGSGSEQFF.

This clonotype was seen many times. The chain combines TRBV7-8 with TRBJ2-6; D not certain. Germline V lookup: CDR1 SGHVS, CDR2 FQNEAQ. This CDR3 has 15 residues. Trimming left V 3 bases short and J 1 base short, with 7 bases between. This chain's CDR3 is CASSFDQSGANVLTF. The CDR3 bases are TGTGCCAGCAGCTTCGACCAATCTGGGGCCAACGTCCTGACTTTC.

The gene calls are TRBV12-3 or TRBV12-4 and TRBJ2-1; TRBD2 agrees at 8 bases. The length of the CDR3 is 14 residues. V shed 0 bases and J 9 bases; nucleotides not matched to a gene: 4. CDR3 sequence reads: CASSLARTSPEQFF. Here the CDR3 DNA reads TGTGCCAGCAGTTTAGCGCGGACTAGCCCTGAGCAGTTCTTC.